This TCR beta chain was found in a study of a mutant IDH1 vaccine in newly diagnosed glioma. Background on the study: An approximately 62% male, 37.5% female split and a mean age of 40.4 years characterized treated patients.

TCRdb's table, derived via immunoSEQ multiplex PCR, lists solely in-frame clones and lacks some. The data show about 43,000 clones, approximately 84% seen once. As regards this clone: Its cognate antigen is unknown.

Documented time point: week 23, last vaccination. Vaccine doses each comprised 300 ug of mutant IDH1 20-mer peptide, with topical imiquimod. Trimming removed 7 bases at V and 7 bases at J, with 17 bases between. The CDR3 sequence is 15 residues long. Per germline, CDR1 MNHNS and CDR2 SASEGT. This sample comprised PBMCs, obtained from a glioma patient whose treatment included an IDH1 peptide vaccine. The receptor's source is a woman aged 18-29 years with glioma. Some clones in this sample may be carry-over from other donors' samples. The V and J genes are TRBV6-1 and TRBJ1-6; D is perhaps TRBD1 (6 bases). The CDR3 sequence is CASKIDRSRNSPLHF. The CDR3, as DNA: TGTGCCAGCAAAATAGACAGGTCGAGGAATTCACCCCTCCACTTT.